The 20 T cell receptor beta chains below come from one sample, sequenced in a study of T cells in Graves' hyperthyroidism and ophthalmopathy. From RNA transcripts, TCR beta CDR3 regions were amplified. In the first-round RT-PCR of the TCR CDR3, the HTBI primer set was used. TCRdb reprocessed the multiplex PCR reads via MiXCR and lists one record per CDR3 protein. The table shows fewer than 650,000 distinct CDR3 sequences, with about 15% occurring only once. The sequencing sample was made of blood. The source is a woman aged 25-40 years with Graves' hyperthyroidism that later progressed to Graves' ophthalmopathy.

In its sample, this clonotype was seen a few times. The genes are TRBV5-8 and TRBJ1-2; the D is unclear. The germline V gene has CDR1 SGHTS and CDR2 YDEGEE. V shed 5 bases and J shed 4 bases, with 12 bases lying between them. The CDR3 runs 13 residues. CDR3 region: CASSPPELYGYTF. The CDR3 region has the DNA TGTGCCAGCAGTCCCCCGGAACTCTATGGCTACACCTTC. The full variable domain, in which reference TRBV5-8 and TRBJ1-2 provide the parts outside the CDR3, is EAGVTQSPTHLIKTRGQQATLRCSPISGHTSVYWYQQALGLGLQFLLWYDEGEERNRGNFPPRFSGRQFPNYSSELNVNALELEDSALYLCASSPPELYGYTFGSGTRLTVV.

This clonotype was counted many times. The rearrangement uses TRBV12-3 or TRBV12-4 and TRBJ2-1; maybe TRBD2 (6 bases). CDR3 length: 17 residues. With 6 bases removed from V and 4 bases from J, the gap between germline ends came to 22 bases. CDR3 in amino acids: CASSSVEVSGAYNEQFF. The DNA of the CDR3 is TGTGCCAGCAGCAGTGTCGAGGTTAGCGGAGCATACAATGAGCAGTTCTTC.

V usage is TRBV15 and J usage is TRBJ1-1, with D possibly matching TRBD1 (6 bases). Trimming left V 6 bases short and J 7 bases short, with 15 bases between. The length of the CDR3 is 13 residues. CDR1 is LNHNV and CDR2 is YYDKDF in the germline V gene (reference sequence). Written as DNA, the CDR3 is TGTGCCACCAGAGCTGACAGGAACCTTGAAGCTTTCTTT. This encodes CATRADRNLEAFF.

In its sample, this clonotype was seen many times. The chain is built from TRBV11-2 and TRBJ2-7; tentative D call: TRBD1 (5 bases). Deletions cut 5 bases from V and 1 base from J, with 18 bases between. The CDR3 extends over 16 amino acids. The V gene's germline CDR1 is SGHAT and CDR2 FQNNGV. The CDR3 DNA is TGTGCCAGCAGCATACTATCATCACAGGTGTCCTACGAGCAGTACTTC. Translated: CASSILSSQVSYEQYF.

This clonotype has only a few counts. The chain couples TRBV27 to TRBJ2-5; 9 bases are shared with TRBD2. The CDR3 is 15 residues long. V was clipped by 6 bases and J by 2 bases; unmatched bases: 7. Germline V CDR1 and CDR2: MNHEY, SMNVEV (reference sequence). CDR3 in amino acids: CASSYLAGRQETQYF. The CDR3 DNA reads as TGTGCCAGCAGCTACCTAGCGGGGAGACAAGAGACCCAGTACTTC.

This clonotype was counted many times. This rearrangement joins TRBV20-1 to TRBJ2-3; D gene ambiguous. CDR3 length: 15 amino acids. V lost 6 bases and J lost 3, with 19 bases in between. Germline CDR1 DFQATT, CDR2 SNEGSKA (reference sequence). In DNA form, the CDR3 reads TGCAGTGCCCAAAAACCCGGAGTCAGGACAGATACGCAGTATTTT. Translated: CSAQKPGVRTDTQYF.

This clonotype was counted a few times. The chain has TRBV20-1 and TRBJ2-3; 8 positions match TRBD2. From germline, CDR1 is DFQATT and CDR2 SNEGSKA (reference sequence). The ends lost 0 bases at V and 2 bases at J; junction bases unmatched: 7. CDR3 length: 16 amino acids. The CDR3 sequence: CSARDAGGLTTDTQYF. The CDR3 nucleotides are TGCAGTGCTAGAGACGCGGGAGGCCTAACCACAGATACGCAGTATTTT.

This clonotype was seen many times. This chain links TRBV7-9 with TRBJ2-1; possible D gene TRBD2, 5 bases. The V and J ends lost 6 bases and 7 bases respectively, with 16 bases between them. Germline CDR1 and CDR2: SEHNR and FQNEAQ (reference sequence). The CDR3 extends over 14 amino acids. This CDR3 reads CASSSRVGENEQFF. CDR3 DNA: TGTGCCAGCAGTTCCAGAGTGGGAGAGAATGAGCAGTTCTTC.

Only a few counts were recorded for this clonotype. The chain carries TRBV20-1 and TRBJ2-7, with 7 bases lining up with TRBD2. Losses at the gene ends were 2 bases for V and 5 bases for J; bases not matched to a gene: 9. There are 14 residues in the CDR3. Germline lookup yields CDR1 DFQATT and CDR2 SNEGSKA (reference sequence). CDR3 DNA: TGCAGTGCTAGACTGGCGGGAGATCCTCACGAGCAGTACTTC. This gives the protein CSARLAGDPHEQYF.

This clonotype appeared many times. The chain is built from TRBV2 and TRBJ1-2, with TRBD1 identical over 7 bases. Trimming at V came to 11 bases and at J to 4 bases, leaving 19 bases not matched to a gene. Germline V gene sequence: CDR1 SNHLY, CDR2 FYNNEI. There are 16 residues in the CDR3. CDR3 DNA: TGTGCCGGACTATATTGGGACAGCAAGAAGCTCTATGGCTACACCTTC. Protein sequence: CAGLYWDSKKLYGYTF.

V and J are TRBV7-2 and TRBJ1-5; 7 nucleotides match TRBD1. CDR3 size: 14 residues. From germline, CDR1 is SGHTA and CDR2 FQGNSA. The V and J ends lost 5 bases and 6 bases, in that order; junction bases with no gene match: 7. The CDR3, as DNA: TGTGCCAGCAGCCCCCACAGGGGTGCTCAGCCCCAGCATTTT. Translated, it gives CASSPHRGAQPQHF.

In regard to this clonotype: A much larger clone lies a single base off, so this may be a read error. This chain uses TRBV10-3 with TRBJ2-5; 11 bases map to TRBD2. Unmatched junction bases numbered 14, after V lost 10 bases and J lost 10 bases. CDR3 length: 14 residues. CDR1 is ENHRY, CDR2 SYGVKD, per germline. As DNA, the CDR3 is TGTGCCAGCACCCAACCTTTGGGACTAGCGGACCAGTACTTC. Translated: CASTQPLGLADQYF.

This clonotype came up many times. The chain has TRBV28 and TRBJ1-3; D unclear. Germline V lookup: CDR1 MDHEN, CDR2 SYDVKM. V shed 0 bases and J shed 6 bases, with 12 bases lying between them. The CDR3 has 15 amino acids. CDR3 protein: CASSLWRERANTIYF. The CDR3 DNA sequence: TGTGCCAGCAGTTTATGGAGGGAGAGAGCAAACACCATATATTTT.

This clonotype was detected only a few times. The chain employs TRBV27 and TRBJ2-3; TRBD2 might be the D (6 bases). This CDR3 has 15 residues. CDR1 and CDR2 from the germline V gene are MNHEY and SMNVEV (reference sequence). The V end was cut by 2 bases, the J end by 3 bases, with 12 bases between. In nucleotides, the CDR3 is TGTGCCAGCAGTTTACAGATGGCGGGAACAGATACGCAGTATTTT. Translation: CASSLQMAGTDTQYF.

In this sample, this clonotype turned up many times. The gene calls are TRBV30 and TRBJ2-1; 12 nucleotides match TRBD2. Looked up from germline, CDR1 is GTSNPN and CDR2 is SVGIG (reference sequence). The CDR3 loop spans 17 amino acids. V trimming: 3 bases; J trimming: 3 bases; junction bases outside the gene matches: 9. CDR3 protein: CAWRRTSGMGYYNEQFF. The CDR3 DNA is TGTGCCTGGAGGCGGACTAGCGGGATGGGTTACTACAATGAGCAGTTCTTC.

This clonotype was found many times. V is TRBV28 and J is TRBJ1-5, with 8 nucleotides matching TRBD1. This CDR3 region has 16 residues. Trimming at V came to 5 bases and at J to 6 bases, leaving 12 bases not matched to a gene. Germline-derived CDR1 and CDR2 are MDHEN and SYDVKM. The CDR3 DNA follows: TGTGCCAGCAGTCGGCAGGGGGCAGGGAATGGTCAGCCCCAGCATTTT. Its protein is CASSRQGAGNGQPQHF.

The chain combines TRBV7-3 with TRBJ2-1; no firm D call. Germline V gives CDR1 SGHTA, CDR2 FQGTGA. Trimming stripped 1 base from V and 7 bases from J, with 17 bases between. The CDR3 length is 16 residues. The DNA of the CDR3 is TGTGCCAGCAGCTTAAAACCCCAGGATCGTATGAATGAGCAGTTCTTC. Its translation is CASSLKPQDRMNEQFF.

This clonotype has a handful of counts. This chain links TRBV6-1 with TRBJ1-5; possibly TRBD1 for D (5 bases). With 7 bases removed from V and 2 bases from J, the gap between germline ends came to 18 bases. The CDR3 loop spans 16 amino acids. The germline CDR1 and CDR2 sequences are MNHNS and SASEGT. The chain's CDR3 is CASTLGGGVGNQPQHF. The CDR3 DNA reads TGTGCCAGCACCCTCGGCGGGGGGGTAGGCAATCAGCCCCAGCATTTT.

This clonotype was recorded at least ten times. The chain links TRBV10-3 to TRBJ2-1, with TRBD2 matching 12 bases. The CDR3 sequence is 17 residues long. J gave up 9 bases and V 0 bases, and 9 bases lay outside the gene matches. The germline CDR1 and CDR2 sequences are ENHRY and SYGVKD. CDR3 sequence: CAISESGTSGSLLEQFF. Written as DNA, the CDR3 is TGTGCCATCAGTGAGTCTGGGACTAGCGGGTCCTTGCTTGAGCAGTTCTTC.

This clonotype was counted only a few times. The CDR3 nucleotides are TGCGCCAGCAGCCAAAACGGACAGGGTTCCTACGAGCAGTACTTC. The encoded protein is CASSQNGQGSYEQYF. This chain connects TRBV4-3 to TRBJ2-7; TRBD1 aligns across 8 bases. V trimming: 2 bases; J trimming: 1 base; junction bases outside the gene matches: 4. Germline-derived CDR1 and CDR2 are LGHNA and YSLEER. This CDR3 has 15 amino acids.